The clone carrying this T cell receptor beta chain turned up a few times. The sample originates from a study of blood T cell repertoires in COVID-19. On the study more broadly: Acute and convalescent COVID-19 specimens originated in the United States, Italy and Spain. PBMCs, B-cell-depleted T cells, or T cells were the source of the cDNA or gDNA that made up the material.

Per the germline V gene, CDR1 is MNHEY and CDR2 is SVGEGT. The CDR3 covers 16 residues. V dropped 0 bases and J dropped 2; count of bases not matched to a gene: 3. How the authors handled the data: Reference gene primer amplification gave nucleated cell count estimates. TCRdb's table, derived via immunoSEQ multiplex PCR, lists solely in-frame clones and lacks some. The D gene and trimming were derived from the DNA, and the V and J assignments and clone size from that table. This table holds around 230,000 clones, roughly 85% found once. Material for sequencing was peripheral blood. The origin of this receptor is a woman in her thirties or forties with active or convalescent COVID-19. This chain uses TRBV6-2 or TRBV6-3 with TRBJ1-2; 10 nucleotides agree with TRBD1. CDR3 sequence (DNA): TGTGCCAGCAGTTACTCGATGGGACAGGGGAACTATGGCTACACCTTC. Translation: CASSYSMGQGNYGYTF.